This T cell receptor (beta chain) came from a study of post-analysis software for immune sequencing data. On the study more broadly: Some patients lacked subtype; others had relapsing-remitting, secondary progressive or progressive-relapsing disease. Study-wide findings and caveats: Significantly lower normalized Chao1 diversity was found in patients with multiple sclerosis relative to controls. With TRBV5-6, TRBV5-1 and TRBV20-1 included, 5 or 6 TRBV segments were more frequent in patients than in controls.

The trim removed 5 bases at V and 2 bases at J, leaving 7 bases unmatched. From germline, CDR1 is SEHNR and CDR2 FQNEAQ (reference sequence). The CDR3 contains 16 residues. Unique molecular identifiers featured in each of the TCR beta cDNA libraries. TCRdb called the PCR reads again in MiXCR, with one record for every CDR3 protein. The data hold about 430,000 distinct CDR3 sequences, with about 40% observed a single time. As for this clonotype: What it recognizes is unknown.

The clonotype comes from a girl aged 2 to 9 with multiple sclerosis. The V gene is TRBV7-9, the J gene TRBJ2-7; 12 positions match TRBD2. Specimen: blood. CDR3 protein: CASSPRTSGNPYEQYF. The CDR3 DNA is TGTGCCAGCAGCCCCCGGACTAGCGGGAACCCCTACGAGCAGTACTTC.